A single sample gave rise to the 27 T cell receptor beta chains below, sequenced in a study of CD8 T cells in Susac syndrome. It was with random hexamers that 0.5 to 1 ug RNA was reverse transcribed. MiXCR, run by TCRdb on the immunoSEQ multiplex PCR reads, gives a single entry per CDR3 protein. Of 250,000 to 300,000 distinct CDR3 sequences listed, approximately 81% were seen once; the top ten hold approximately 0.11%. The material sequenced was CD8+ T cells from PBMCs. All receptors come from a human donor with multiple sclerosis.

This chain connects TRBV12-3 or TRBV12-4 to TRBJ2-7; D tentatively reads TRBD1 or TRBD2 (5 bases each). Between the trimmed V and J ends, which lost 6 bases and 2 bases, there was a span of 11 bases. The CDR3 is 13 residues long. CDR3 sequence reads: CASRGEPTYEQYF. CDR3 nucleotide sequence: TGTGCCAGCAGGGGGGAGCCCACCTACGAGCAGTACTTC.

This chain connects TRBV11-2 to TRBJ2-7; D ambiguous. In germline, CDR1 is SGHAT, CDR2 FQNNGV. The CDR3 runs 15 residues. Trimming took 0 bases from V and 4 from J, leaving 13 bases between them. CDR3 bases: TGTGCCAGCAGCTTAGAAGCGAGTCTACAATACGAGCAGTACTTC. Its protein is CASSLEASLQYEQYF.

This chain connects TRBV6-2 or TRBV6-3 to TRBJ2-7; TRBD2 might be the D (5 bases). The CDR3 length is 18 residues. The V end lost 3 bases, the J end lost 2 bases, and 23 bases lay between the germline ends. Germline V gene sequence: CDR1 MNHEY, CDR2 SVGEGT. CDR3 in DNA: TGTGCCAGCAGTTATGGGCTGAAGGAGGCCCGAGGCACCTACGAGCAGTACTTC. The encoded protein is CASSYGLKEARGTYEQYF.

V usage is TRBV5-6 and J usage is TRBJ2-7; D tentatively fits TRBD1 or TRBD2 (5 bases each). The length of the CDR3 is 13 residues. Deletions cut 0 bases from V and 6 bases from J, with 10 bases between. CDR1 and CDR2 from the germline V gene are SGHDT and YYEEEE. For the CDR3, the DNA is TGTGCCAGCAGCTTGGAGGGGAGCTCCGAGCAGTACTTC. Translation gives CASSLEGSSEQYF.

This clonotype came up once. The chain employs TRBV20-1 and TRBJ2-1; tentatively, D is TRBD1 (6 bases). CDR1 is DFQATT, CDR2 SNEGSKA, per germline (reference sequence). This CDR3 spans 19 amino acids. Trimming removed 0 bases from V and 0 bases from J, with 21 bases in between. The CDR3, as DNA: TGCAGTGCTAGAGAATGGTCCCATAGCCAGGGGAGCTCCTACAATGAGCAGTTCTTC. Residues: CSAREWSHSQGSSYNEQFF.

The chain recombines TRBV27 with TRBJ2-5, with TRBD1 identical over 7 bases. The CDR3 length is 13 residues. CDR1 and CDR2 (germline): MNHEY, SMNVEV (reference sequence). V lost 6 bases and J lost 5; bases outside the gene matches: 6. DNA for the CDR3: TGTGCCAGCAGCTCGGGACAGTCGGAGACCCAGTACTTC. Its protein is CASSSGQSETQYF.

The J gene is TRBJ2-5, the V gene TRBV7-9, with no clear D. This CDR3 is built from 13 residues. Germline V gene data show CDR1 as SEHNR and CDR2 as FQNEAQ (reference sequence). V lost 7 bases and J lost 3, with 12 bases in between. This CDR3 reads CASTPTTEETQYF. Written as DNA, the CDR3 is TGTGCCAGCACCCCGACAACTGAAGAGACCCAGTACTTC.

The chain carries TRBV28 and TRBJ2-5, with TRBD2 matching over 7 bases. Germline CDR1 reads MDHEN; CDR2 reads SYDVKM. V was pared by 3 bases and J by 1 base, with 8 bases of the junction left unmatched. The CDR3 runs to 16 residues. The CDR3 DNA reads TGTGCCAGCAGTTTCCCGACAGCGGGATCCCAAGAGACCCAGTACTTC. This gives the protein CASSFPTAGSQETQYF.

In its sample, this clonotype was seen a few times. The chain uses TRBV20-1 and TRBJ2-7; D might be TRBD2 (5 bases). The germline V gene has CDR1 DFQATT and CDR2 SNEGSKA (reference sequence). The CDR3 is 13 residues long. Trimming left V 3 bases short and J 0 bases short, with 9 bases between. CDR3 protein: CSASLSGSYEQYF. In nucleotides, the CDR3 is TGCAGTGCTAGCTTGAGCGGCTCCTACGAGCAGTACTTC.

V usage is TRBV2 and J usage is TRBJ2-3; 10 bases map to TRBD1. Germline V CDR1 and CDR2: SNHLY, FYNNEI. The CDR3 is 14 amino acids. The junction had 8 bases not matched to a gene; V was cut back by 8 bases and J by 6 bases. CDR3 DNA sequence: TGTGCCAGCGGGGGACAGGGGCTTATGGATACGCAGTATTTT. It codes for CASGGQGLMDTQYF. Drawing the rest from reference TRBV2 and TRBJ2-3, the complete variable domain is EPEVTQTPSHQVTQMGQEVILRCVPISNHLYFYWYRQILGQKVEFLVSFYNNEISEKSEIFDDQFSVERPDGSNFTLKIRSTKLEDSAMYFCASGGQGLMDTQYFGPGTRLTVL.

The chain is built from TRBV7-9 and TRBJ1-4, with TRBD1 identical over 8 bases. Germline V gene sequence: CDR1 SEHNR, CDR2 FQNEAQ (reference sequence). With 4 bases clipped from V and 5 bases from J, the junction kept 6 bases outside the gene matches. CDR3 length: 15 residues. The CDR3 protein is CASSSLQGENEKLFF. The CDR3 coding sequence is TGTGCCAGCAGCTCCCTACAGGGGGAAAATGAAAAACTGTTTTTT.

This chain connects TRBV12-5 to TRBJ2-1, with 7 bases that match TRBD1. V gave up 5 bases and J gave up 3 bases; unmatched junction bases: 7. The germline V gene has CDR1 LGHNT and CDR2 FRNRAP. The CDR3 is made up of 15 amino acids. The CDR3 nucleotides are TGTGCTAGTGGTCAGGAACAGGGGCTCTACAATGAGCAGTTCTTC. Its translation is CASGQEQGLYNEQFF.

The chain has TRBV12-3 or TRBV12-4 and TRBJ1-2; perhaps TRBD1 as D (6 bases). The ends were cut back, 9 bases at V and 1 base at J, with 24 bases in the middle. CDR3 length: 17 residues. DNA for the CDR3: TGTGCCAGACTCGGGACTCTCCGGGACAAGAGTAACTATGGCTACACCTTC. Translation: CARLGTLRDKSNYGYTF.

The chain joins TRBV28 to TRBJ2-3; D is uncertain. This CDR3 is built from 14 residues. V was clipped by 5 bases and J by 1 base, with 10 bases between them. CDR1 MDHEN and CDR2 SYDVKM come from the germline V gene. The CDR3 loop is CASSILRGTDTQYF. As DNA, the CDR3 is TGTGCCAGCAGTATACTCCGGGGCACAGATACGCAGTATTTT.

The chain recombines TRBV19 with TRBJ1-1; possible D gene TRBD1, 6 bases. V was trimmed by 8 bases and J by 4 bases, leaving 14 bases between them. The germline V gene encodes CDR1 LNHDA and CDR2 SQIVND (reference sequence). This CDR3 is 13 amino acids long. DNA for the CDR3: TGTGCCAGTGGGAAGGGAGGGGGCACTGAAGCTTTCTTT. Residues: CASGKGGGTEAFF.

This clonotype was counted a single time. CDR3 in amino acids: CASKVNPNTGELFF. CDR3 nucleotide sequence: TGTGCCAGCAAAGTAAACCCGAACACCGGGGAGCTGTTTTTT. The V and J genes are TRBV6-5 and TRBJ2-2; the D is unclear. In germline, CDR1 is MNHEY, CDR2 SVGAGI. The ends were cut back, 7 bases at V and 0 bases at J, with 9 bases in the middle. There are 14 residues in the CDR3.

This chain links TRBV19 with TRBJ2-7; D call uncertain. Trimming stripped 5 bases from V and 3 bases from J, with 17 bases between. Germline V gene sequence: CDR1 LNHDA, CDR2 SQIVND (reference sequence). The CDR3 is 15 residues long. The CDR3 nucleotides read TGTGCCAGTAGTCTCCGCCCAACAAGCTTCTACGAGCAGTACTTC. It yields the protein CASSLRPTSFYEQYF.

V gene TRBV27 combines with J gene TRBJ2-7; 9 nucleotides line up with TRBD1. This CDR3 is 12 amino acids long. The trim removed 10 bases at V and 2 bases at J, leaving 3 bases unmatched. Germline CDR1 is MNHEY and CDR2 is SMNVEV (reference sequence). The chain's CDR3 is CATGTGTYEQYF. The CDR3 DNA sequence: TGTGCCACCGGGACAGGGACCTACGAGCAGTACTTC.

The CDR3 DNA sequence: TGTGCCAGCAGTTTGGAGGGGGCCGGCAATCAGCCCCAGCATTTT. Translating it yields CASSLEGAGNQPQHF. The chain employs TRBV28 and TRBJ1-5; TRBD1 agrees at 7 bases. The CDR3 has 15 residues. Losses at the gene ends were 3 bases for V and 2 bases for J; bases not matched to a gene: 4. Germline V gene lookup returns CDR1 MDHEN and CDR2 SYDVKM.

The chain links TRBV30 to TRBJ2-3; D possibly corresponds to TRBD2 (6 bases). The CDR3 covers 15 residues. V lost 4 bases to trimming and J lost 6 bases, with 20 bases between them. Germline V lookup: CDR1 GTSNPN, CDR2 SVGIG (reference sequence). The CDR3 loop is CAWTSVRRRADTQYF. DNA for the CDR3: TGTGCCTGGACATCCGTCAGGCGGAGGGCGGATACGCAGTATTTT.

Written as DNA, the CDR3 is TGTGCCAGTAGTGTCGGGGCCACTGAAGCTTTCTTT. It encodes CASSVGATEAFF. V usage is TRBV19 and J usage is TRBJ1-1; D may be TRBD1 (5 bases). V gave up 5 bases and J gave up 4 bases, with 8 bases separating them. This CDR3 is 12 amino acids long. Germline CDR1 reads LNHDA; CDR2 reads SQIVND (reference sequence).

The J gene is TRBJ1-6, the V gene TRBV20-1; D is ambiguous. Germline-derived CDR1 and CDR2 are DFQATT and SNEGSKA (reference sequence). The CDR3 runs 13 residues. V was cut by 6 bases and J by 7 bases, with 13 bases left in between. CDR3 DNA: TGCAGTGCCAGACGGAACCCGAATTCACCCCTCCACTTT. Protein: CSARRNPNSPLHF.

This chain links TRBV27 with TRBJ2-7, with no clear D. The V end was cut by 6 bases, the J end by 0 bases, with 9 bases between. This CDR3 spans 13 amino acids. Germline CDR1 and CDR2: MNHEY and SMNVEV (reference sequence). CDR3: CASSSSSSYEQYF. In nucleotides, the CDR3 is TGTGCCAGCAGCTCGAGTAGCTCCTACGAGCAGTACTTC.

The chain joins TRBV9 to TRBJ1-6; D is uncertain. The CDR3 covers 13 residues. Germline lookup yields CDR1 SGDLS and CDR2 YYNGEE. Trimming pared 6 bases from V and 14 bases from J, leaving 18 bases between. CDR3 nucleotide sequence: TGTGCCAGCACGGACGGCGATGTTGGGACCCTCCACTTT. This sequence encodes CASTDGDVGTLHF.

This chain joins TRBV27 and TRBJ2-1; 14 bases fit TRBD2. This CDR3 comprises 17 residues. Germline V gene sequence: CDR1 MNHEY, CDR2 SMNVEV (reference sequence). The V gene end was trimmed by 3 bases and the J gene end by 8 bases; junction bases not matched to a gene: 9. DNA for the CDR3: TGTGCCAGCAGTTTGACCCCGGGACTAGCGGGAGCTGATGAGCAGTTCTTC. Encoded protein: CASSLTPGLAGADEQFF.

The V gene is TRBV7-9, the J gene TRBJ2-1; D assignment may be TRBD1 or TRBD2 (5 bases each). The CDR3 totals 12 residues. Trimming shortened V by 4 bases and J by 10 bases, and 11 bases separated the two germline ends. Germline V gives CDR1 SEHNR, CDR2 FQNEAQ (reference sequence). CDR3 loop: CASSSGPVEQFF. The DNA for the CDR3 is TGTGCCAGCAGCTCGGGACCCGTCGAGCAGTTCTTC.

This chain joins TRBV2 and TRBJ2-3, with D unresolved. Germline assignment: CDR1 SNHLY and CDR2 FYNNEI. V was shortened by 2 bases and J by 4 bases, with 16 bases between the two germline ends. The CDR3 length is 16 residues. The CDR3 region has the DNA TGTGCCAGCAGTGAATTTGGGGAAGGTTTCGCAGATACGCAGTATTTT. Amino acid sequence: CASSEFGEGFADTQYF. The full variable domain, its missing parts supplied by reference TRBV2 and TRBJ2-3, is EPEVTQTPSHQVTQMGQEVILRCVPISNHLYFYWYRQILGQKVEFLVSFYNNEISEKSEIFDDQFSVERPDGSNFTLKIRSTKLEDSAMYFCASSEFGEGFADTQYFGPGTRLTVL.